These 7 T cell receptor beta chains were sequenced from one sample in a study of T-cell reconstitution after alpha-beta-depleted transplantation in children listed by TCRdb under 2016. The library was obtained by PCR. The listed sequencing device is Illumina HiSeq 2500. To normalize quantification of the TCRbeta repertoire, the TCR libraries were built with molecular barcoding that relied on unique molecular identifiers. The public reads were quality trimmed at Q25 with fastp and then assembled into clones with MiXCR by TCRdb, keeping productive beta chains. All rows with the same CDR3 protein become a single entry with the most common DNA and genes. The sample table lists hundreds of thousands of distinct CDR3 sequences, around 13% of them with a count of one. The ten largest clones add up to 2.6% of the sample. Sequencing used PBMCs from the stem cell graft donor, obtained from the stem cell graft. These receptors all stem from a human donor who donated a stem cell graft to a child with acute lymphoblastic leukemia.

The J gene is TRBJ1-1, the V gene TRBV24-1; 7 bases are a match to TRBD1. The CDR3 extends over 13 amino acids. The junction had 3 bases not matched to a gene; V was cut back by 5 bases and J by 4 bases. Germline CDR1 reads KGHDR; CDR2 reads SFDVKD. Here the CDR3 DNA reads TGTGCCACCAGTGGGGCAGGGGGCACTGAAGCTTTCTTT. It is translated as CATSGAGGTEAFF.

The table lists this clonotype with a few counts. The rearrangement uses TRBV7-3 and TRBJ1-6; a possible D gene is TRBD1 (5 bases). CDR1 SGHTA and CDR2 FQGTGA come from the germline V gene. Trimming shortened V by 5 bases and J by 7 bases, and 12 bases separated the two germline ends. This CDR3 region has 14 residues. The CDR3 nucleotides read TGTGCCAGCAGCCCGACAGTGACCAATTCACCCCTCCACTTT. Encoded protein: CASSPTVTNSPLHF.

Ten or more counts support this clonotype. The V gene is TRBV6-2 or TRBV6-3, the J gene TRBJ1-5; a weak D match, TRBD1 (5 bases). With 0 bases removed from V and 6 bases from J, the gap between germline ends came to 12 bases. There are 15 residues in the CDR3. Germline V gene data show CDR1 as MNHEY and CDR2 as SVGEGT. In DNA form, the CDR3 reads TGTGCCAGCAGTTACTCAGGGGAGGGCGGTCAGCCCCAGCATTTT. Translation gives CASSYSGEGGQPQHF.

This clonotype was counted ten times or more. The chain is built from TRBV5-1 and TRBJ2-5; a possible D gene is TRBD2 (5 bases). There are 13 residues in the CDR3. Trimming shortened V by 4 bases and J by 1 base, and 8 bases separated the two germline ends. Looked up from germline, CDR1 is SGHRS and CDR2 is YFSETQ. The CDR3 loop reads CASSEGSQETQYF. Written as DNA, the CDR3 is TGCGCCAGCAGCGAGGGCTCCCAAGAGACCCAGTACTTC.

This clonotype was seen repeatedly, ten times or more. The chain carries TRBV5-1 and TRBJ1-5, with TRBD1 as a possible D gene (5 bases). Trimming removed 5 bases from V and 8 bases from J, with 20 bases in between. The CDR3 has 15 residues. Germline assignment: CDR1 SGHRS and CDR2 YFSETQ. This CDR3 is CASSIGTGENKPQHF. Here the CDR3 DNA reads TGCGCCAGCAGTATAGGGACCGGAGAGAATAAGCCCCAGCATTTT. The full variable domain, its missing parts supplied by reference TRBV5-1 and TRBJ1-5, is KAGVTQTPRYLIKTRGQQVTLSCSPISGHRSVSWYQQTPGQGLQFLFEYFSETQRNKGNFPGRFSGRQFSNSRSEMNVSTLELGDSALYLCASSIGTGENKPQHFGDGTRLSIL.

This clonotype was counted at least ten times. The chain is built from TRBV20-1 and TRBJ2-4; D is uncertain. The CDR3 has 16 residues. The germline V gene has CDR1 DFQATT and CDR2 SNEGSKA (reference sequence). V shed 6 bases and J shed 0 bases, with 18 bases lying between them. CDR3 sequence: CSAHSPRTLAKNIQYF. The DNA of the CDR3 is TGCAGTGCCCATTCCCCGCGCACTCTAGCCAAAAACATTCAGTACTTC.

This clonotype appeared many times. The rearrangement links TRBV6-5 to TRBJ1-1, with D hard to call. Trimming took off 8 bases at V and 11 bases at J, with 18 bases between the two ends. Germline V gives CDR1 MNHEY, CDR2 SVGAGI. The CDR3 extends over 12 amino acids. This CDR3 reads CASGLTWVLAFF. The CDR3 DNA follows: TGTGCCAGCGGACTAACTTGGGTGTTGGCTTTCTTT.